Each of the 20 T cell receptor beta chains below was sequenced from the same sample in a study of technical replicates of blood from a few donors. Assay: immunoSEQ multiplex PCR; the TCRdb copy retains only in-frame clones and omits some. The data contain tens of thousands of clones, roughly 90% of them seen just once; the ten biggest clones take up around 4.6%. The sample consisted of PBMCs. These receptors all stem from a human donor in good health. Some clones in this sample may be carry-over from other donors' samples.

V and J are TRBV6-1 and TRBJ2-1; 9 bases line up with TRBD1. The V and J ends lost 4 bases and 3 bases, in that order; junction bases with no gene match: 7. This CDR3 is 16 amino acids long. Per the germline V gene, CDR1 is MNHNS and CDR2 is SASEGT. The CDR3 DNA reads as TGTGCCAGCAGTGTAAGACAGGGGGTAATCTACAATGAGCAGTTCTTC. Translating it yields CASSVRQGVIYNEQFF.

The J gene is TRBJ2-2, the V gene TRBV19, with a tentative D call TRBD1 (6 bases). Germline V CDR1 and CDR2: LNHDA, SQIVND (reference sequence). The CDR3 has 12 amino acids. V lost 8 bases, J lost 7 bases, and 11 bases lay in between. Here the CDR3 reads CASGHRDGELFF. Written as DNA, the CDR3 is TGTGCCAGTGGTCACAGGGACGGGGAGCTGTTTTTT.

The chain has TRBV19 and TRBJ1-5, with D perhaps matching TRBD1 (5 bases). CDR3 length equals 17 residues. V lost 3 bases to trimming and J lost 2 bases, with 17 bases between them. Germline V gene data show CDR1 as LNHDA and CDR2 as SQIVND (reference sequence). CDR3 protein: CASSIGRRGYGNQPQHF. The CDR3 region has the DNA TGTGCCAGTAGTATTGGTCGGAGGGGATATGGCAATCAGCCCCAGCATTTT.

The V call is TRBV7-2, the J call TRBJ1-1, with D possibly being TRBD1 (6 bases). The ends were cut back, 5 bases at V and 0 bases at J, with 10 bases in the middle. The CDR3 has 14 residues. Per the germline V gene, CDR1 is SGHTA and CDR2 is FQGNSA. The CDR3 bases are TGTGCCAGCAGCAAACAGGGCTTGAACACTGAAGCTTTCTTT. Translation gives CASSKQGLNTEAFF.

V usage is TRBV29-1 and J usage is TRBJ2-7, with 9 bases aligning to TRBD1. This CDR3 has 13 residues. J gave up 5 bases and V 2 bases, and 4 bases lay outside the gene matches. The V gene's germline CDR1 is SQVTM and CDR2 ANQGSEA. The CDR3 loop is CSVERDREHEQYF. The DNA of the CDR3 is TGCAGCGTTGAAAGGGACAGGGAACACGAGCAGTACTTC.

The chain carries TRBV7-3 and TRBJ2-1; no reliable D call. This CDR3 region has 15 residues. V shed 2 bases and J shed 0 bases, with 8 bases lying between them. CDR1 is SGHTA, CDR2 FQGTGA, per germline. The CDR3 loop is CASSLVRSSYNEQFF. CDR3 nucleotides: TGTGCCAGCAGCTTAGTGAGGAGCTCCTACAATGAGCAGTTCTTC.

The chain links TRBV6-1 to TRBJ1-2; 9 bases line up with TRBD1. Germline V gene sequence: CDR1 MNHNS, CDR2 SASEGT. The CDR3 is made up of 11 amino acids. J lost 5 bases, V lost 10 bases, and 2 bases had no gene match. The CDR3 is CATGQGYGYTF. The DNA for the CDR3 is TGTGCCACCGGACAGGGGTATGGCTACACCTTC.

This rearrangement joins TRBV7-6 to TRBJ2-2; TRBD1 might be the D (5 bases). The germline V gene has CDR1 SGHVS and CDR2 FNYEAQ. CDR3 size: 16 residues. V gave up 0 bases and J gave up 1 base, with 9 bases separating them. The CDR3 here is CASSLAQGENTGELFF. CDR3 nucleotides: TGTGCCAGCAGCTTAGCGCAGGGTGAGAACACCGGGGAGCTGTTTTTT.

CDR3 DNA: TGCGCCAGCGCTGAATCCGTCAGTCGGGGCACAGATACGCAGTATTTT. It is translated as CASAESVSRGTDTQYF. The V call is TRBV5-1, the J call TRBJ2-3; D call uncertain. CDR1 and CDR2 from the germline V gene are SGHRS and YFSETQ. The CDR3 spans 16 residues. V lost 7 bases to trimming and J lost 1 base, with 19 bases between them. The full variable domain, rest sourced from reference TRBV5-1 and TRBJ2-3, is KAGVTQTPRYLIKTRGQQVTLSCSPISGHRSVSWYQQTPGQGLQFLFEYFSETQRNKGNFPGRFSGRQFSNSRSEMNVSTLELGDSALYLCASAESVSRGTDTQYFGPGTRLTVL.

In regard to this clone: Additional DNA sequences in this sample encode the identical CDR3. CDR3 sequence reads: CASSVDGGANQPQHF. CDR3 bases: TGTGCCAGCAGCGTAGATGGAGGGGCCAATCAGCCCCAGCATTTT. The chain joins TRBV9 to TRBJ1-5, with D perhaps TRBD1 (5 bases). Germline V gene lookup returns CDR1 SGDLS and CDR2 YYNGEE. Trimming took 0 bases from V and 3 from J, leaving 10 bases between them. The CDR3 is made up of 15 amino acids.

The chain links TRBV2 to TRBJ1-2; D remains unclear. The V gene lost 1 base and the J gene lost 7 bases, with 13 bases spanning the gap. The length of the CDR3 is 14 residues. Germline CDR1 reads SNHLY; CDR2 reads FYNNEI. Here the CDR3 DNA reads TGTGCCAGCAGTGAAGAAGGTGCGCGAGGTGGCTACACCTTC. Amino acid sequence: CASSEEGARGGYTF.

The chain is built from TRBV18 and TRBJ2-1, with TRBD2 matching 12 bases. Per germline, CDR1 KGHSH and CDR2 LQKENI. The CDR3 is made up of 17 amino acids. The V and J ends lost 3 bases and 0 bases, in that order; junction bases with no gene match: 3. The CDR3 spells CASSPGLAGLSYNEQFF. CDR3 bases: TGTGCCAGCTCACCTGGACTAGCGGGACTCTCCTACAATGAGCAGTTCTTC.

V gene TRBV9 combines with J gene TRBJ1-4, with TRBD1 matching 7 bases. Germline V gene data show CDR1 as SGDLS and CDR2 as YYNGEE. V gave up 7 bases and J gave up 7 bases; unmatched junction bases: 10. CDR3 length: 14 amino acids. Here the CDR3 DNA reads TGTGCCAGCGGCCAAGCAGGGGGTGGTGAAAAACTGTTTTTT. Residues: CASGQAGGGEKLFF.

The V and J genes are TRBV10-3 and TRBJ2-1; possible D gene TRBD1, 6 bases. Trimming took off 5 bases at V and 1 base at J, with 12 bases between the two ends. Germline lookup yields CDR1 ENHRY and CDR2 SYGVKD. The CDR3 extends over 15 amino acids. The CDR3 sequence: CAISTTGKSYNEQFF. The CDR3 DNA follows: TGTGCCATCAGTACCACAGGGAAGTCCTACAATGAGCAGTTCTTC.

The chain recombines TRBV1 with TRBJ2-5; the listed D gene, TRBD2, was not tested against the DNA. TRBV1 constitutes a pseudogene. The CDR3 runs 18 residues. CDR3 loop: CTSPKRLAGVKGRETQYF. In DNA, the CDR3 is TGCACCAGCCCCAAGCGGCTAGCGGGGGTCAAAGGGAGGGAGACCCAGTACTTC.

This clone was counted once. The V call is TRBV4-3, the J call TRBJ1-1, with D possibly being TRBD1 (6 bases). The CDR3 extends over 15 amino acids. Germline-derived CDR1 and CDR2 are LGHNA and YSLEER. V dropped 4 bases and J dropped 4 bases, with 16 bases sitting between them. The DNA of the CDR3 is TGCGCCAGCAGCCTATACCTACAGGGCTTCACTGAAGCTTTCTTT. Its translation: CASSLYLQGFTEAFF.

V is TRBV7-2 and J is TRBJ2-7, with TRBD2 matching over 7 bases. Unmatched junction bases numbered 14, after V lost 5 bases and J lost 4 bases. From germline, CDR1 is SGHTA and CDR2 FQGNSA. The CDR3 is 16 amino acids. CDR3 sequence: CASSPRRRGSRYEQYF. The CDR3 nucleotides are TGTGCCAGCAGCCCCAGGAGGCGCGGGAGTAGATACGAGCAGTACTTC.

The genes are TRBV5-1 and TRBJ2-4; 11 bases align to TRBD2. Looked up from germline, CDR1 is SGHRS and CDR2 is YFSETQ. The V segment lost 0 bases and the J segment 3 bases; nucleotides outside the gene matches: 11. This CDR3 contains 19 residues. CDR3 nucleotide sequence: TGCGCCAGCAGCTTGGTGACTAGCGGGATTGGCAAGGGCAAAAACATTCAGTACTTC. Amino acid sequence: CASSLVTSGIGKGKNIQYF.

The chain links TRBV5-6 to TRBJ1-1; D unresolved. Per the germline V gene, CDR1 is SGHDT and CDR2 is YYEEEE. Trimming stripped 2 bases from V and 1 base from J, with 9 bases between. The CDR3 loop spans 14 amino acids. DNA of the CDR3: TGTGCCAGCAGCTTTAATTGGGCGAACACTGAAGCTTTCTTT. Translating it yields CASSFNWANTEAFF. The full variable domain, its missing parts supplied by reference TRBV5-6 and TRBJ1-1, is DAGVTQSPTHLIKTRGQQVTLRCSPKSGHDTVSWYQQALGQGPQFIFQYYEEEERQRGNFPDRFSGHQFPNYSSELNVNALLLGDSALYLCASSFNWANTEAFFGQGTRLTVV.

This clone was counted a single time. The chain uses TRBV4-2 and TRBJ2-7; 7 bases agree with TRBD2. The CDR3 runs 15 residues. With V trimmed by 1 base and J by 3 bases, 6 bases remained unmatched. Germline loops: CDR1 LGHNA, CDR2 YNFKEQ. The DNA for the CDR3 is TGTGCCAGCAGCCAAGGGGGTAGCGGGTTCTACGAGCAGTACTTC. Residues: CASSQGGSGFYEQYF.